This T cell receptor (beta chain) came from a study of a mutant IDH1 vaccine in newly diagnosed glioma. Germline V CDR1 and CDR2: SGHTA, FQGNSA. The CDR3 sequence is 16 residues long. Losses at the gene ends were 5 bases for V and 2 bases for J; bases not matched to a gene: 5. Described time point: week 5, during vaccination. A 20-mer mutant IDH1 peptide at 300 ug was injected subcutaneously with topical imiquimod. Profiling relied on immunoSEQ multiplex PCR, and the TCRdb table lists in-frame clones only, not all of them. Here the sample spans more than 10,000 clones, around nine tenths being singletons. A remark on this clone: What it binds is unknown.

J is TRBJ2-1 and V is TRBV7-2; the match to TRBD2 covers 11 bases. The specimen comprised PBMCs, sampled from a glioma patient whose treatment included an IDH1 peptide vaccine. This sequence originates from a middle-aged woman with glioma. Some clones in this sample may be carry-over from other donors' samples. The CDR3 is CASSLSGGAAYNEQFF. The CDR3 region has the DNA TGTGCCAGCAGCCTTAGCGGGGGGGCCGCCTACAATGAGCAGTTCTTC.